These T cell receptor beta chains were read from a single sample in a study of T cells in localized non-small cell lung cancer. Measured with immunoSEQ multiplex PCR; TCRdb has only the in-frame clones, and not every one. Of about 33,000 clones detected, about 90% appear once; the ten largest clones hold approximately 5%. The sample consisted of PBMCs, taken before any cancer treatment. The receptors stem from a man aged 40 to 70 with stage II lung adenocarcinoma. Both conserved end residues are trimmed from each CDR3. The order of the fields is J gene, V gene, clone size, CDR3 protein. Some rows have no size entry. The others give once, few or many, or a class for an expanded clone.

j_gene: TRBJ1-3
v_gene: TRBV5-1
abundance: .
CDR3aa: ASSGTGGNTIY

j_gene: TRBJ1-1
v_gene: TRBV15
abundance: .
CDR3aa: ATSRDLTTEAF

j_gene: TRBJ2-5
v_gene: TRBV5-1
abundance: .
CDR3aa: ASSFGGTGGETQY

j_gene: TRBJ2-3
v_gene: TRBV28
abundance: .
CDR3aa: ASSIKVGLVRTDTQY

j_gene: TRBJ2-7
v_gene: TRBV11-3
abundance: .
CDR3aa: ASSARDRSGGEQY

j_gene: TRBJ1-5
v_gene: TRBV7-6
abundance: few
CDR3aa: ASSLVGDSNQPQH

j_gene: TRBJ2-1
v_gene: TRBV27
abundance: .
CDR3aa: ASSLDSRLAAIYNEQF

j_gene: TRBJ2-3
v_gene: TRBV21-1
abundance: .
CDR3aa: ASSKGRAGPRDTQY

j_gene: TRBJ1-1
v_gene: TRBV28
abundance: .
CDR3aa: ASSIPLVAEAF

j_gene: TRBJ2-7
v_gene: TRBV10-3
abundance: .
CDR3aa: AISDGGSGYEQY

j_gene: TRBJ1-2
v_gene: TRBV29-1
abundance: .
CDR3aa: SVNRQGGRGYT

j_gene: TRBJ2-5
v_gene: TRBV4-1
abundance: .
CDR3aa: ASSDVPQETQY

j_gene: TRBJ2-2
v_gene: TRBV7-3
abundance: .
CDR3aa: ASSGRGLAGGRTPGELF

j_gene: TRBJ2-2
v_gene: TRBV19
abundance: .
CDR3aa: ASSSPGLGLRDTGELF